Listed below are T cell receptor beta chains from one sample, sequenced in a study of Ad26.COV2.S vaccination and SARS-CoV-2 variants. Sequencing used immunoSEQ multiplex PCR; TCRdb keeps in-frame clones, though not all of them. The sample includes 350,000 to 500,000 clones, around 90% of them seen just once. Sequences were derived from peripheral blood, sampled in a trial of Ad26.COV2.S vaccine versus placebo. These receptors originate from a person aged 18-60 years who received the Ad26.COV2.S COVID-19 vaccine or a placebo. Both conserved end residues are part of each CDR3. The D gene is left open where the match is weak. Rows give clone size only sometimes, using once, few, many, or a class for an expanded clone.

size,V,J,D,DNA,CDR3
-,TRBV29-1,TRBJ2-4,-,TGCAGCGTTTTTACCCATAGGGGAGCCAAAAACATTCAGTACTTC,CSVFTHRGAKNIQYF
-,TRBV6-5,TRBJ2-1,TRBD2,TGTGCCACGTTAGCGGGAGAGAAGCAGTTCTTC,CATLAGEKQFF
-,TRBV5-6,TRBJ1-1,-,TGTGCCAGCAGCTTGCTATTTCAGTCTGAAGCTTTCTTT,CASSLLFQSEAFF
-,TRBV6-2/TRBV6-3,TRBJ1-1,-,TGTGCCAGCAGTTCCGGGAATCCTACAACTGAAGCTTTCTTT,CASSSGNPTTEAFF
-,TRBV3-1/TRBV3-2,TRBJ2-3,-,TGTGCCAGCAGCCAAGGTCGGACCCGGGGCGGAACGCAGTATTTT,CASSQGRTRGGTQYF
-,TRBV30,TRBJ2-7,TRBD2,TGTGCCTGGAGTAGGGCTAGCGGGGGCTTTGGACAGTACTTC,CAWSRASGGFGQYF
-,TRBV6-5,TRBJ1-1,-,TGTGCCAGCAGTTCCGACAGTGAAGCTTTCTTT,CASSSDSEAFF
-,TRBV7-9,TRBJ2-1,-,TGTGCCAGCAGCCGAGGACCAAGTGGTGAGCAGTTCTTC,CASSRGPSGEQFF
-,TRBV9,TRBJ1-6,-,TGTGCCAGCAGCGTAAGAGGGGCCTCACCCCTCCACTTT,CASSVRGASPLHF
once,TRBV5-4,TRBJ2-3,TRBD2,TGTGCCAGCAGCCCCGATAGCGGGAGGGTAGAAGATACGCAGTATTTT,CASSPDSGRVEDTQYF
-,TRBV6-5,TRBJ2-1,-,TGTGCCAGCAGTTACAGGACAGAGCAGTTCTTC,CASSYRTEQFF
-,TRBV18,TRBJ2-1,-,TGTGCCAGCCCCCCTGTCCGGGACCACACCTACAATGAGCAGTTCTTC,CASPPVRDHTYNEQFF
-,TRBV30,TRBJ2-5,-,TGTGCCTGGAGTGCGGGGCTTCAGGTCCAGTACTTC,CAWSAGLQVQYF
-,TRBV9,TRBJ1-3,-,TGTGCCAGCAGCGTAGAAGGGGATGGAAACACCATATATTTT,CASSVEGDGNTIYF
-,TRBV19,TRBJ1-1,-,TGTGCCAGTAGGGAAACAGGCGTAACTGAAGCTTTCTTT,CASRETGVTEAFF